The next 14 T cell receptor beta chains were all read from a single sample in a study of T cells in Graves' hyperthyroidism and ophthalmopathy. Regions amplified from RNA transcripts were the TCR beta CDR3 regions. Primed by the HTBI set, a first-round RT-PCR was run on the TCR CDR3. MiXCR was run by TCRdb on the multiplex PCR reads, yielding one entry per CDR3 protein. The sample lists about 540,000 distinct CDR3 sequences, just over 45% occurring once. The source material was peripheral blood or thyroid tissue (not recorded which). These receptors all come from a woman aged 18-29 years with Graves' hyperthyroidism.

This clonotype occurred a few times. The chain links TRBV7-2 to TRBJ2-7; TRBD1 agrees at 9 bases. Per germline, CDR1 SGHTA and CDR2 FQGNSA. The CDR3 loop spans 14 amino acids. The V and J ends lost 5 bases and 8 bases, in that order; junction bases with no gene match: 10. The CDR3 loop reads CASSPGTGLSKQYF. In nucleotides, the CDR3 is TGTGCCAGCAGCCCCGGGACAGGGCTCAGTAAGCAGTACTTC.

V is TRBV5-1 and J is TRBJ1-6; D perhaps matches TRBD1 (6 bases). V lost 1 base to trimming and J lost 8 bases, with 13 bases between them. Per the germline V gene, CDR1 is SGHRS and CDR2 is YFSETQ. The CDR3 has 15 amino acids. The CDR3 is CASSLSVTGDSPLHF. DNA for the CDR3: TGCGCCAGCAGCTTGTCTGTGACAGGCGATTCACCCCTCCACTTT.

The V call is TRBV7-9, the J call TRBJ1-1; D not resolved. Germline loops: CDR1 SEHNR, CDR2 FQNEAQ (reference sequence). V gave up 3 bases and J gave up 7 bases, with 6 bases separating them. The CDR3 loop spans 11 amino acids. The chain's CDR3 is CASSLEFEAFF. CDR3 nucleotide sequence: TGTGCCAGCAGCTTGGAGTTTGAAGCTTTCTTT.

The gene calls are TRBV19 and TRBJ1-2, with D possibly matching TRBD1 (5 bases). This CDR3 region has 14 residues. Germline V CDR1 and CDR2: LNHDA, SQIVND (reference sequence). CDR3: CAVVPGHGENGYTF. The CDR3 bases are TGTGCAGTAGTACCGGGGCACGGAGAAAATGGCTACACCTTC.

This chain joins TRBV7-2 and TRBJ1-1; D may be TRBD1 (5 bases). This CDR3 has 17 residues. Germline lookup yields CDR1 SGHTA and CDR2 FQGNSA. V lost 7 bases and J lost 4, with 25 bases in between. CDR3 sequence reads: CASKTPPYGGVATEAFF. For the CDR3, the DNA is TGTGCCAGCAAGACACCGCCCTACGGGGGGGTGGCCACTGAAGCTTTCTTT.

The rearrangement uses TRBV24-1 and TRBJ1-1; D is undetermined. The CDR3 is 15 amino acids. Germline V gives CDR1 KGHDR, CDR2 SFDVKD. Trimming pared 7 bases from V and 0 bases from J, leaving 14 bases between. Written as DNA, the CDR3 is TGTGCCACCAGGGCCGGCGGGGATTTGAACACTGAAGCTTTCTTT. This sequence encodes CATRAGGDLNTEAFF.

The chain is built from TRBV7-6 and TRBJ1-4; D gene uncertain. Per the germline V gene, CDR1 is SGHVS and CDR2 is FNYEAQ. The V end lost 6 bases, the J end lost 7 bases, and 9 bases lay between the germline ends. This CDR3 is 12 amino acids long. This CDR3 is CASRGGGEKLFF. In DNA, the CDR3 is TGTGCCAGCAGGGGCGGAGGTGAAAAACTGTTTTTT.

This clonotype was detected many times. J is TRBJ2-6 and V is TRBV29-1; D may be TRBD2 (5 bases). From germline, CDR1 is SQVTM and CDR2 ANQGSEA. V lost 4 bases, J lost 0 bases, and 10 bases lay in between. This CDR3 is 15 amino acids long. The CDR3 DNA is TGCAGCGTTGCTTCCGGGATCTCTGGGGCCAACGTCCTGACTTTC. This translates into CSVASGISGANVLTF.

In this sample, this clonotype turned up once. CDR3 nucleotides: TGTGCCACCAGTGAGGCCCCGGGAGAGCAAGAGACCCAGTACTTC. Protein: CATSEAPGEQETQYF. The genes are TRBV24-1 and TRBJ2-5, with D possibly matching TRBD2 (6 bases). The CDR3 totals 15 residues. Trimming left V 4 bases short and J 2 bases short, with 13 bases between. Germline assignment: CDR1 KGHDR and CDR2 SFDVKD.

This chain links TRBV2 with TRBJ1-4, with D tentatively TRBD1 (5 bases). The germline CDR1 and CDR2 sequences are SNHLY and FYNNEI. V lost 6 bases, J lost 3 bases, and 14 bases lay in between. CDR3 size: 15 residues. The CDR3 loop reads CASSEAGQANEKLFF. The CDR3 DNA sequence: TGTGCCAGCAGCGAGGCGGGGCAAGCTAATGAAAAACTGTTTTTT. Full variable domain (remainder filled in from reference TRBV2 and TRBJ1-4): EPEVTQTPSHQVTQMGQEVILRCVPISNHLYFYWYRQILGQKVEFLVSFYNNEISEKSEIFDDQFSVERPDGSNFTLKIRSTKLEDSAMYFCASSEAGQANEKLFFGSGTQLSVL.

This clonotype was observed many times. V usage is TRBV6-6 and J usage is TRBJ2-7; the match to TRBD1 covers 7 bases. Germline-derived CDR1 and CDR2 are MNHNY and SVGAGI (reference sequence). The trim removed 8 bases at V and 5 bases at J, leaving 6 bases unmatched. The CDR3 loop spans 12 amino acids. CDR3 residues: CASRNRGDEQYF. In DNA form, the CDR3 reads TGTGCCAGCCGGAACAGGGGAGACGAGCAGTACTTC.

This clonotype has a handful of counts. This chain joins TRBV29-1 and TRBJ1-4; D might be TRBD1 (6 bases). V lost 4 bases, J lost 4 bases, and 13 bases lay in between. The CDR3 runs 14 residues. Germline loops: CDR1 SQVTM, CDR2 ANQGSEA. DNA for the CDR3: TGCAGCGTTGCTTTGGGGGCAAATAATGAAAAACTGTTTTTT. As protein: CSVALGANNEKLFF.

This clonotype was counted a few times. CDR3 amino acids: CASSLHEGSNYGYTF. The CDR3 DNA sequence: TGTGCCAGCAGCTTACACGAGGGATCTAACTATGGCTACACCTTC. The V call is TRBV7-8, the J call TRBJ1-2; D gene uncertain. The CDR3 runs to 15 residues. The V end lost 2 bases, the J end lost 0 bases, and 10 bases lay between the germline ends. Germline lookup yields CDR1 SGHVS and CDR2 FQNEAQ.

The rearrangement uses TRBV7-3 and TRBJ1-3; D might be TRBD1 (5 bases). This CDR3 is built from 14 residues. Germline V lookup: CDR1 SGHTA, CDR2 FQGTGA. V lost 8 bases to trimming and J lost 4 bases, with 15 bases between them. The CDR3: CASCGDEEGNTIYF. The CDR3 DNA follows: TGTGCCAGCTGTGGGGACGAGGAGGGAAACACCATATATTTT.